The clone carrying this TCR beta chain occurred a few times. The data are from a study of neoadjuvant anti-PD-1 for oral cavity cancer. Across the whole study: Patients mostly received three to four biweekly nivolumab doses at 3 mg/kg before surgery.

Germline-derived CDR1 and CDR2 are SGHNT and YYREEE (reference sequence). This CDR3 has 15 residues. With 4 bases removed from V and 4 bases from J, the gap between germline ends came to 17 bases. This table comes from immunoSEQ multiplex PCR, and its TCRdb copy is limited to in-frame clones, with some not included. The sample yields under 7,000 clones, about 61% seen once. Patients were newly diagnosed with stage II-IVA oral cavity squamous cell carcinoma without prior systemic or radiation treatment. The V gene is TRBV5-4, the J gene TRBJ1-2, with D possibly TRBD1 on 6 matching bases. Sequenced material: tumor tissue, taken before nivolumab (anti-PD-1) treatment. The TCR was taken from a person between 35 and 79 years old with oral cavity squamous cell carcinoma. The CDR3 sequence is CASSRDRTLRYGYTF. In DNA form, the CDR3 reads TGTGCCAGCAGCCGCGACAGGACCCTCCGCTATGGCTACACCTTC.